This T cell receptor (beta chain) was recovered during a study of OX40 agonist ivuxolimab in advanced cancers. TCRdb's copy holds only in-frame clones and misses some; the assay was immunoSEQ multiplex PCR. The repertoire holds about 19,000 clones, with 83% as singletons. The CDR3 length is 13 residues. CDR1 is LNHDA and CDR2 is SQIVND in the germline V gene (reference sequence). V was shortened by 6 bases and J by 6 bases, with 15 bases between the two germline ends. This clone appeared many times. The sequence derives from an adult with an advanced solid tumor such as melanoma, head and neck, liver or kidney cancer. The chain has TRBV19 and TRBJ2-7, with TRBD1 as a possible D gene (6 bases). The source material was CD4+ or CD8+ T cells sorted from blood, sampled in a trial of the OX40 agonist ivuxolimab. The chain's CDR3 is CASRTTGFGEQYF. The DNA for the CDR3 is TGTGCCAGTAGGACTACAGGGTTCGGCGAGCAGTACTTC.